This T cell receptor (beta chain) was identified during a study of cytomegalovirus exposure and HLA in healthy donors (dated by TCRdb to about 2017). Describing the broader study: An earlier analysis of some 600 of the donors reported about 280 Gb of sequence data and 90 million to 120 million unique TCR beta sequences obtained from approximately 180 million T cells. An early release covering around 630 HLA-typed donors comprised approximately 300 gigabases of sequencing data and approximately 80 million unique TCR sequences. Of the roughly 400 genotyped donors, 75% to 85% were placed in the genetic ancestry cluster associated with self-reported Caucasian donors. The aim of the study was to test whether cataloging public T cell receptors could identify signatures of past pathogen exposure. Using immunosequencing, the study profiled T cell repertoires from 500 to 800 subjects and related those repertoires to cytomegalovirus serostatus. In addition to the first cohort of around 670 subjects, a separate validation cohort of 120 different subjects was used. To predict cytomegalovirus infection status, the study combined high-throughput TCR immunosequencing, statistical association of individual TCRs with disease status, and machine learning. A later analysis re-examined previously published TCR beta repertoires from more than 550 donors and added high-resolution HLA genotyping to investigate patterns of TCR occurrence. In the later analysis, no new phenotypic data were used to find candidate immune exposures; instead, reliance was placed on TCR beta sequences and their occurrence across donors. An earlier analysis of about 620 of the donors applied high-throughput TCR beta sequencing to assess whether each TCR beta V gene segment acted as functional or pseudogenic. Donor age, sex, ethnicity and CMV serostatus were compiled together with the repertoire data. A later genetic analysis took genome-wide SNP genotypes for about 60% of the roughly 670 donors and used that subset as a discovery cohort. All discovery cohort repertoires had been generated using a single sequencing platform. Both class I and class II loci were covered by HLA typing, at four-digit resolution. The number of typed donors differed by locus: about 620-630 for A, B, C, DRB1 and DQB1; 522 for DQA1; around 610 for DPA1; and some 430 for DPB1. About five DR-DQ haplotypes were treated as single units for association and clustering because of strong linkage in the cohort. Among roughly 400 genotyped donors of the cohort, an average of approximately 240,000 unique TCR beta nucleotide sequences was sequenced per donor, of which approximately 19% were non-productive. Results the study describes overall, beyond this receptor: An earlier analysis of roughly 570 of the donors showed that most TCR beta V segments appeared in productive rearrangements either about 87% or about 30% of the time, which broadly matched IMGT annotations. Because some donors lacked HLA typing at each locus, the association tests relied only on the typed subset. V-gene and J-gene trimming of TCR beta chains was associated with a missense DCLRE1C variant in a later genetic analysis, and the association was replicated in an independent cohort. In a later analysis, several top co-occurrence clusters were reported to appear linked to parvovirus B19, influenza, CMV and Epstein-Barr virus. Strong co-occurrence of HLA alleles, especially DR and DQ, made assigning TCR associations to individual alleles difficult. A cluster of highly shared sequence variants was judged likely to be a technical artifact of the sequencing pipeline. The earlier analysis of 587 of the donors excluded roughly 17 rarely observed V segments, including chromosome 9 orphons, because counts were too low. Sequencing depth was assumed to be roughly uniform across donors in the presence/absence analyses, though that assumption may not hold. Most TCR sequences were observed very rarely across donors, whereas some public TCRs were present in many individuals. In this cohort, only TCR beta chains were sequenced, and detectable features were limited by the absence of alpha or paired-chain data. Linkage disequilibrium might explain the correlated functional status among segregating V segments, but an unknown experimental factor could not be ruled out. According to the authors, the approach could potentially be generalized to other disease states and immunological phenotypes. For the cohort, immune exposure information was limited to CMV serostatus. A later analysis associated 16,951 TCR beta sequences with specific HLA alleles at a false discovery rate of 0.05. In vitro tests confirmed that a few of the cytomegalovirus-associated TCR beta chains recognize cytomegalovirus antigens. A later analysis found that HLA-associated TCR beta chains were more clonally expanded and had lower generation probabilities than equally common non-associated chains. According to a later genetic analysis, donors in an Asian-associated ancestry cluster had fewer N-insertions in productive TCRs than the roughly 670-donor mean. According to a later analysis, most CMV-associated TCR beta chains appeared to be HLA-restricted, and the HLA associations seemed to be driven largely by CMV exposure. The study listed 150 to 200 TCR beta chains as associated with cytomegalovirus. The classifier was reported to diagnose cytomegalovirus status with high specificity and sensitivity in both the original cohort and the validation cohort. A further reported finding was that TCR beta sequences accurately predicted the HLA-A and HLA-B alleles for most subjects in the first cohort. In a later analysis, the rate of TCR association differed among HLA loci, with DRB1 alleles having the most associated TCRs and HLA-C alleles having the fewest.

Libraries were constructed by the immunoSEQ multiplex PCR assay. For the multiplex PCR, a mixture combining 60 forward primers for TCR Vbeta segments and 13 reverse primers for TCR Jbeta segments was used. A multiplex PCR assay on genomic DNA amplified the CDR3 region of rearranged TCR beta genes. On the Illumina HiSeq System, the amplified TCR beta libraries were sequenced as 87-base-pair reads. In the paper's pipeline: Across the 600 to 700 repertoires, a later analysis counted 80 million or so unique TCR beta chains, around 10 million of which were shared by at least two donors. Raw reads were error-corrected and collapsed into unique sequences by a nearest-neighbor algorithm in which closely related sequences were merged to remove PCR and sequencing errors. CDR3 sequences were aligned to IMGT reference sequences to assign V, D and J gene segments. For a sequence to be retained, a match of at least six nucleotides was required to both a V gene segment and a J gene segment. Rearrangements were called productive when the CDR3 lacked stop codons and stayed in frame with V and J; all others were non-productive. Following IMGT convention, CDR3 was defined as the stretch from the second conserved V-encoded cysteine to the conserved J-encoded phenylalanine. In an earlier analysis of some 550 of the donors, sequences lacking an unambiguous match to a single V gene segment were excluded. An earlier analysis of 450 to 650 of the donors called V segments functional above 56.7% productive rearrangements and segregating when the between-donor standard deviation exceeded 5%. A statistical classification framework was built for diagnosing cytomegalovirus status from the catalog of TCR beta chain sequences. A later analysis assigned V and J genes by comparing TCR nucleotide sequences with IMGT/GENE-DB human TR gene sequences. A later analysis assigned CDR3 sequences and most-parsimonious VDJ recombination scenarios with the TCRdist pipeline. A later analysis defined each TCR beta chain by its CDR3 amino acid sequence plus V-gene family, and excluded reads lacking a unique V-gene family. A later analysis removed 592 highly shared, low-generation-probability nucleotide sequences to deal with suspected cross-contamination and a sequencing artifact. In a later analysis, a clonal expansion index was calculated for each public chain from normalized within-repertoire ranks of inferred template counts. A later analysis computed generation probabilities with a VDJ recombination model fitted to out-of-frame rearrangements, and checked the results against IGoR. In a later analysis, TCR-TCR, TCR-HLA and TCR-CMV co-occurrence was scored with hypergeometric tests, and a repertoire-size bias correction was applied to TCR pairs. To estimate false discovery rates, a later analysis permuted the HLA or CMV assignments 20 times. In a later analysis, co-occurring TCRs were grouped with DBSCAN, and TCRdist sequence similarity was added when clustering was performed within HLA-allele-positive subsets. For co-occurrence clustering, repertoires with fewer than 30,000 or more than 120,000 public chains were excluded, along with roughly 5 repertoires with anomalous nucleotide sharing. TCRdb holds this immuneACCESS table with in-frame rearrangements only. Some clones are missing; in checked studies, unresolved V genes explain under half, and the rest has no known cause. V and J calls and clone size are copied from that table; D and trimming were computed from the DNA. Present in this sample are about 130,000 clones, 80% of which were seen just once. The ten biggest clones cover 1% of the sample.

In its sample, this clone was seen a few times. What this receptor recognizes is not known. Per-base qualities were not stored, and no clone one base away is much larger. In total, approximately 610 healthy bone marrow donors made up the cohort. At the time of sampling, all cohort members were nominally healthy, though unrecorded immune exposures were likely present. The donor tested CMV seronegative, placing the donor among the roughly 400 seronegative members of the cohort. A peripheral blood sample was collected from each donor, and TCR beta sequencing was performed on peripheral blood mononuclear cells. Genomic DNA was extracted from the blood cell samples with the Qiagen DNeasy Blood Extraction Kit. The source is a man aged 35 to 55 in good health and CMV-seronegative. The material sequenced was PBMCs.

The nucleotides read TGTGCCAGCAGCTTTAATCAGGGAAACACTGAAGCTTTCTTT. Its amino acids are CASSFNQGNTEAFF. Recombination joined TRBV7-9 with TRBJ1-1; 5 matching bases give a weak D call of TRBD1. Trimming removed 3 bases from V and 2 bases from J, leaving 10 bases between the germline ends. The germline V gene (reference sequence) supplies CDR1 SEHNR and CDR2 FQNEAQ. From its cysteine to its phenylalanine, the CDR3 spans 14 amino acids. Just CDR3 DNA is preserved here, 42 bases in frame from base 1.